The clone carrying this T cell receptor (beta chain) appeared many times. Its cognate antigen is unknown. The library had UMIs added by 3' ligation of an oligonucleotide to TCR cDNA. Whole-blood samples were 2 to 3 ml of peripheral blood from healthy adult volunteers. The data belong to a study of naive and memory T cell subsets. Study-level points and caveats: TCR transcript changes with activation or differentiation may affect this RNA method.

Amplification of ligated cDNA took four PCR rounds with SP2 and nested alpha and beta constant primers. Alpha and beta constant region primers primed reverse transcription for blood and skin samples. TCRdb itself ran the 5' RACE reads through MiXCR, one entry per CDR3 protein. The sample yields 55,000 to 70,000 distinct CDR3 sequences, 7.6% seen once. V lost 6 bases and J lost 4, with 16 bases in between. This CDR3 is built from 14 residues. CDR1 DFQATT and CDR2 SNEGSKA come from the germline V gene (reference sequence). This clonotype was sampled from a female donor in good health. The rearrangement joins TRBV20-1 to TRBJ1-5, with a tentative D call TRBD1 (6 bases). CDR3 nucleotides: TGCAGTGCCCGTGCGGGGGCCCCAAATCAGCCCCAGCATTTT. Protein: CSARAGAPNQPQHF.